A single sample gave rise to the 2 T cell receptor beta chains below, sequenced in a study of post-analysis software for immune sequencing data. Notes on the study in general: Relative to controls, patients had several TRBV segments at higher frequency, with TRBV5-6, TRBV5-1 and TRBV20-1 among these.

Presence of unique molecular identifiers characterized the TCR beta cDNA libraries. One entry per CDR3 protein, called by TCRdb with MiXCR from the PCR reads. The data contain 750,000 to 900,000 distinct CDR3 sequences, roughly 46% of them singletons. Their antigen targets remain unknown. What was sequenced was blood. These receptor sequences come from a girl aged 5 to 17 with multiple sclerosis.

The V gene is TRBV15, the J gene TRBJ2-4; D not resolved. The J call is doubtful: the DNA matches TRBJ2-7 better. This CDR3 comprises 16 residues. The germline V gene encodes CDR1 LNHNV and CDR2 YYDKDF (reference sequence). The CDR3: CATSRDPGGRGYEQYF. CDR3 in DNA: TGTGCCACCAGCAGAGATCCCGGCGGACGTGGCTACGAGCAGTACTTC.

This clonotype was counted a few times. V usage is TRBV6-6 and J usage is TRBJ2-5; tentatively, D is TRBD2 (5 bases). Germline values: CDR1 MNHNY, CDR2 SVGAGI (reference sequence). Trimming shortened V by 4 bases and J by 2 bases, and 8 bases separated the two germline ends. The CDR3 has 13 residues. CDR3 nucleotide sequence: TGTGCCAGCAGTTCCGGGAAACAAGAGACCCAGTACTTC. Translated: CASSSGKQETQYF.